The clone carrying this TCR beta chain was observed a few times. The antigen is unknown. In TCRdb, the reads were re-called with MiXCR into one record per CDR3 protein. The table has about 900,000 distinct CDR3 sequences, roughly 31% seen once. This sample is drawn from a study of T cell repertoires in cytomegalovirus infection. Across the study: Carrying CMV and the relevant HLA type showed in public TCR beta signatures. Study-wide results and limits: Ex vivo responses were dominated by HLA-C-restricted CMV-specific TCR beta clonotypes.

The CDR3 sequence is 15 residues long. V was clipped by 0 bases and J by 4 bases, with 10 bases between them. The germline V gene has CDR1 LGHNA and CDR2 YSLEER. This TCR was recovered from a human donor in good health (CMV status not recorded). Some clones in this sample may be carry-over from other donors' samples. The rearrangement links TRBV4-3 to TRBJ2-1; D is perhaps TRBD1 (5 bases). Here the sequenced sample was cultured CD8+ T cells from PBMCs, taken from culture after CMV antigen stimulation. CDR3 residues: CASSQDQGAYNEQFF. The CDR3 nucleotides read TGCGCCAGCAGCCAAGATCAGGGCGCGTACAATGAGCAGTTCTTC.